The TCR beta chain described here comes from a study of T cells in Graves' hyperthyroidism and ophthalmopathy (dated by TCRdb to between 2018 and 2021). As for the study more broadly: Peripheral blood was sampled at the time of initial diagnosis, prior to any treatment. TCR Vbeta CDR3 sequencing of 135 peripheral blood samples (around 45 ophthalmopathy, roughly 74 hyperthyroidism and 17 progressor patients) is reported in the paper. Thyroid tissue and blood T-cell repertoires from several Graves' hyperthyroidism patients were also compared in the study. For training and testing, the 100 patients in the discovery cohort were randomly divided in a 7:3 ratio. Once sampling was done, hyperthyroidism patients were given methimazole at a starting dose of 30 mg daily, whereas ophthalmopathy patients were given high-dose intravenous methylprednisolone. TCR V-J signatures able to tell the groups apart were searched for in a discovery cohort of 100 patients, of whom over 40 had Graves' ophthalmopathy and under 65 had stable Graves' hyperthyroidism. Prospective prediction of ophthalmopathy was tested in an independent validation cohort of fewer than 20 hyperthyroidism patients and roughly 16 patients who later progressed to ophthalmopathy.

This clonotype has more than one count but fewer than ten. No antigen is known for it. One base away there is no much larger clone; base qualities are not given. A patient counted as having stable Graves' hyperthyroidism if no progression to ophthalmopathy occurred over 18 months of follow-up. The hyperthyroidism patients were between 18 and 65 years old and newly diagnosed, with a disease duration of less than 2 months. The study excluded patients with uncontrolled infections, other autoimmune diseases, pregnancy or lactation. Diagnoses were based on clinical symptoms, serum thyroxine and TRAb, thyroid ultrasound and orbital computed tomography. PBMCs were isolated from more than 9 ml of fresh peripheral blood by Ficoll-Paque density gradient centrifugation. Total RNA was extracted with Trizol reagent, and quality was checked on an Agilent 2100 Bioanalyzer. The investigation overall reported the following: In cross-validation, a model built on a 13 V-J signature told ophthalmopathy apart from stable hyperthyroidism with approximately 90% sensitivity and about 81% specificity, and in testing the same model reached 80%/75%. In validation, the model predicted progression to ophthalmopathy a median of roughly 6.5 months before onset, with about 71% sensitivity and 72.22% specificity. Most expanded thyroid clonotypes (frequency above 0.001) were also detected in blood, suggesting blood repertoires may reflect thyroid immune responses. No statistical method was used to fix the sample size in advance, and group allocation was not hidden from the investigators.

TCR beta CDR3 regions were amplified from RNA transcripts. A first-round RT-PCR of the TCR CDR3 used the HTBI primer set with the Qiagen OneStep RT-PCR kit. Libraries were constructed in a second round of multiplex PCR, after which size selection and purification were performed. Paired-end sequencing of the libraries was performed with 100 bp reads on an Illumina HiSeq2000. The study's processing was this. SOAPnuke was used to process the raw data, with reads discarded if the reads contained adapters or uncalled bases, had a mean Phred below 15, or lacked an exact constant-primer or identifier match. COPE v1.2.5 was used to merge the high-quality paired reads, and each unique nucleotide sequence was defined as a clonotype. MiTCR v1.1 was used to align clonotypes to the IMGT TRBV, TRBD and TRBJ reference segments. The analysis was restricted to V-J combinations with a frequency above 0.0001, which together covered about 99% of the repertoires. The TCS score was defined as the ratio of F50 (clonal expansion) to E x V (chaos), calculated using BLOSUM62-based TCRdist between CDR3 peptides within each V-J. Welch's t-statistics and random forest reduced roughly 530 V-J features to 10 to 15, which were used in a naive Bayes classifier (R e1071). Through fastp at Q25 and MiXCR, TCRdb rebuilt clones from the public reads, retaining in-frame beta chains. When rows share a CDR3 protein, they turn into one entry using the most common DNA and genes. The V and J calls shown here were made by TCRdb, not taken from the authors' results. The sample table shows a few hundred thousand distinct CDR3 sequences, and about 15% are seen once. 32% of the sample rests with the top ten.

The CDR3 runs 13 residues from the cysteine to the phenylalanine. Of the read, only the CDR3 DNA is kept; its 39 bases are in frame from base 1. Cut back by 7 bases and 5 bases, the V and J ends lie 12 bases apart. The germline V gene encodes CDR1 WNHNN and CDR2 SYGVQD (reference sequence). The source of this sequence is a woman under 40 with Graves' hyperthyroidism. The sample was blood. Recombination joined TRBV10-1 with TRBJ2-1; the D gene cannot be resolved reliably. For the CDR3, the sequence is CASNPDLNNEQFF. The sequenced DNA: TGCGCCAGCAACCCAGATTTAAACAATGAGCAGTTCTTC.